This paragraph reports one T cell receptor (beta chain). Repertoires were generated with immunoSEQ multiplex PCR, while TCRdb's copy carries only in-frame clones and drops some. The table lists approximately 60,000 clones, 95% to 98% of them singletons. There are 15 residues in the CDR3. Germline-derived CDR1 and CDR2 are SGHTA and FQGNSA. V gave up 5 bases and J gave up 6 bases; unmatched junction bases: 9. The data belong to a study of Tregs in tolerant kidney transplant recipients. Thawed PBMCs were rested overnight at 37°C with around 200 IU/ml IL-2 before regulatory T cell sorting. This sample comprised Tregs from blood, obtained before the transplant. This sequence joins TRBV7-2 and TRBJ1-5; TRBD1 matches 8 bases. The receptor was derived from a human donor who received a combined kidney and bone marrow transplant. The CDR3 DNA reads as TGTGCCAGCAGCCTTTCAGGGGGCCAGCGTCAGCCCCAGCATTTT. Translation gives CASSLSGGQRQPQHF.